Presented here are 5 T cell receptor beta chains from one specimen sequenced in a study of cytomegalovirus exposure and HLA in healthy donors (dated by TCRdb to 2015 to 2018). Library construction relied on the immunoSEQ multiplex PCR assay. The multiplex PCR relied on a mix of 60 forward primers for TCR Vbeta segments and 13 reverse primers for TCR Jbeta segments. The table comes from immuneACCESS by way of TCRdb, which keeps in-frame sequences with V and J called. Part of the clones is missing from these tables; in studies checked, under half for an unresolved V gene and the rest for unknown reasons. For this sample the table gives more than 65,000 clones, of which roughly 71% were detected only once. Approximately 12% of the sample lies in the top ten. Sequences were obtained from PBMCs. All receptors derive from a woman aged 60 to 75 in good health and CMV-seropositive.

CDR3 coding DNA: TGTGCCAGCAGCTACGGACAGGGTAGTACTGAAGCTTTCTTT. It codes for CASSYGQGSTEAFF. V usage is TRBV11-1 and J usage is TRBJ1-1, with 8 bases aligning to TRBD1. The V segment lost 4 bases and the J segment 5 bases; nucleotides outside the gene matches: 6. The CDR3 is made up of 14 amino acids. CDR1 is SGHAT, CDR2 FQDESV, per germline (reference sequence).

The CDR3: CASSPRGGDTDTQYF. The DNA for the CDR3 is TGTGCCAGCTCACCACGAGGGGGAGACACAGATACGCAGTATTTT. The J gene is TRBJ2-3, the V gene TRBV18, with D perhaps matching TRBD1 (6 bases). V dropped 1 base and J dropped 2 bases, with 10 bases sitting between them. Germline loops: CDR1 KGHSH, CDR2 LQKENI. CDR3 size: 15 residues.

The chain recombines TRBV19 with TRBJ1-1, with a possible D match to TRBD1 (6 bases). Germline CDR1 is LNHDA and CDR2 is SQIVND (reference sequence). This CDR3 has 14 amino acids. V was shortened by 8 bases and J by 4 bases, with 17 bases between the two germline ends. CDR3 coding DNA: TGTGCCAGTTCACGGGGGGCGTACGGCACTGAAGCTTTCTTT. Residues: CASSRGAYGTEAFF.

This clone was observed a few times. The J gene is TRBJ1-5, the V gene TRBV25-1; TRBD1 aligns across 9 bases. V lost 6 bases and J lost 6; bases outside the gene matches: 9. CDR1 MGHDK and CDR2 SYGVNS come from the germline V gene. The CDR3 loop spans 15 amino acids. The CDR3 DNA reads as TGTGCCAGCAGCGAGGAGGGACAGGGCGCTCAGCCCCAGCATTTT. Translating it yields CASSEEGQGAQPQHF.

CDR3 in DNA: TGTGCCAGCAGCTTTGGGGCCGGGGGACGGGTTGGCTACACCTTC. The encoded protein is CASSFGAGGRVGYTF. The rearrangement joins TRBV5-6 to TRBJ1-2, with a possible D match to TRBD1 (5 bases). Trimming left V 2 bases short and J 7 bases short, with 18 bases between. The CDR3 runs to 15 residues. CDR1 is SGHDT, CDR2 YYEEEE, per germline.